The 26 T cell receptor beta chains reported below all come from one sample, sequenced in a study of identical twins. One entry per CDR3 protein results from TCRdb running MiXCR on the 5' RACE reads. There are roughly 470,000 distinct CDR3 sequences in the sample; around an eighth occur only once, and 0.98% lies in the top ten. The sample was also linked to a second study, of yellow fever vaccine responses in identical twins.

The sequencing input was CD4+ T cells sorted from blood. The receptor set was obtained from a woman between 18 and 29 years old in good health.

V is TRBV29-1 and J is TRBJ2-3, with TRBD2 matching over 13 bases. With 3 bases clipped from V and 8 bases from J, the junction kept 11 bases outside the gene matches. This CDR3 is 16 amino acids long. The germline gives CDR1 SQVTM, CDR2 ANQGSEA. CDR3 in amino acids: CSVDPPGLAGEGTQYF. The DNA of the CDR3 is TGCAGCGTTGATCCGCCCGGACTAGCGGGGGAAGGTACGCAGTATTTT.

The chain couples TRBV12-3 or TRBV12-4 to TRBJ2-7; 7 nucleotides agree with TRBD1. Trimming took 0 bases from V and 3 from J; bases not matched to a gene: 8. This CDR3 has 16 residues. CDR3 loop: CASSLALGTASYEQYF. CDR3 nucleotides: TGTGCCAGCAGTTTAGCGCTTGGGACAGCAAGCTACGAGCAGTACTTC.

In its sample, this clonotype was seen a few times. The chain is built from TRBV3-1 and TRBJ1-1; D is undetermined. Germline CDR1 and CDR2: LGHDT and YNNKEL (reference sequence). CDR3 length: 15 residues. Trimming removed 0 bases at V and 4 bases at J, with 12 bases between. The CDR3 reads CASSQDHLGSTEAFF. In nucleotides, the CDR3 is TGTGCCAGCAGCCAAGATCATTTAGGGAGCACTGAAGCTTTCTTT.

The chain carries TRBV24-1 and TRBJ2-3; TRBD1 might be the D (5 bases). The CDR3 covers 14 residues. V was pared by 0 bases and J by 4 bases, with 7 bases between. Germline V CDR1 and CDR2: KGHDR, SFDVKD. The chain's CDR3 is CATSDLRGPDTQYF. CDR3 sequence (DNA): TGTGCCACCAGTGATTTGAGGGGTCCAGATACGCAGTATTTT.

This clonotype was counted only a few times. CDR3 nucleotide sequence: TGTGCCAGCAGTTACGCCGGGGGGGTAACCGGGGAGCTGTTTTTT. Protein product: CASSYAGGVTGELFF. The chain links TRBV28 to TRBJ2-2; TRBD2 matches 8 bases. V lost 4 bases and J lost 5; bases outside the gene matches: 6. This CDR3 region has 15 residues. Germline loops: CDR1 MDHEN, CDR2 SYDVKM.

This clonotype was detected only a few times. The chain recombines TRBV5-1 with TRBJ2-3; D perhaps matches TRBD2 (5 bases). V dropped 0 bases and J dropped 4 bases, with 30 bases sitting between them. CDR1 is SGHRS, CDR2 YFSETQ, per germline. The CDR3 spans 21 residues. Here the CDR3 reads CASSLASGPVGGIRPADTQYF. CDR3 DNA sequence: TGCGCCAGCAGCTTGGCCTCTGGGCCAGTCGGAGGCATCCGCCCCGCAGATACGCAGTATTTT.

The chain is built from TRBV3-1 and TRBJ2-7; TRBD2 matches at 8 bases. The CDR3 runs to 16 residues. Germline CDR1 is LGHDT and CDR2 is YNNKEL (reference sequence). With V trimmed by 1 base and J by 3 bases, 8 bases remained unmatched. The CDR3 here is CASSQVNSGTYYEQYF. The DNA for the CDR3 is TGTGCCAGCAGCCAAGTAAATAGCGGGACGTACTACGAGCAGTACTTC.

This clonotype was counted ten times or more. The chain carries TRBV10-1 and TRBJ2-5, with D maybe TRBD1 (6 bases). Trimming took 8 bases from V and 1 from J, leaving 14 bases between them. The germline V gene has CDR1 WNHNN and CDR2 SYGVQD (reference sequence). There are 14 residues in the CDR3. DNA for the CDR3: TGCGCCAGCTCAAATGGACAGCGCCAAGAGACCCAGTACTTC. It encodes CASSNGQRQETQYF.

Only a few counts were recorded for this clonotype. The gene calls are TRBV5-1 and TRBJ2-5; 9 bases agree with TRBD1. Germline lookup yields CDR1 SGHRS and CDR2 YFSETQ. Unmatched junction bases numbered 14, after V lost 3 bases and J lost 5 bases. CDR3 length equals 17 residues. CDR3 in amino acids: CASSSTRDTGGFETQYF. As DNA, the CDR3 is TGCGCCAGCAGCTCCACTAGAGATACAGGGGGCTTTGAGACCCAGTACTTC.

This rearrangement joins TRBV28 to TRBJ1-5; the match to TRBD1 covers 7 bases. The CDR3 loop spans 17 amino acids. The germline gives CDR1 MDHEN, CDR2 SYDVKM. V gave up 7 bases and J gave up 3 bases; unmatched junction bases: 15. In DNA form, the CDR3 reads TGTGCCAGCACAGCTCCCGGGACAGCGAAAGCCAATCAGCCCCAGCATTTT. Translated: CASTAPGTAKANQPQHF.

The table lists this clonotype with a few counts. CDR3 sequence: CSARNLYGTTNTGELFF. The CDR3 coding sequence is TGCAGTGCTAGAAATCTTTATGGGACAACCAACACCGGGGAGCTGTTTTTT. The rearrangement joins TRBV20-1 to TRBJ2-2; maybe TRBD1 (6 bases). The V gene lost 2 bases and the J gene lost 2 bases, with 18 bases spanning the gap. Looked up from germline, CDR1 is DFQATT and CDR2 is SNEGSKA (reference sequence). This CDR3 comprises 17 residues.

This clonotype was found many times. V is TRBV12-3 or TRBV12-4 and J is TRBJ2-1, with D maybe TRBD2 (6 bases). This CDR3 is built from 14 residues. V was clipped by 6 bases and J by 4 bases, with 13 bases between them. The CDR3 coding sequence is TGTGCCAGCAGCCTGGGACTGCAGTACAATGAGCAGTTCTTC. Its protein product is CASSLGLQYNEQFF.

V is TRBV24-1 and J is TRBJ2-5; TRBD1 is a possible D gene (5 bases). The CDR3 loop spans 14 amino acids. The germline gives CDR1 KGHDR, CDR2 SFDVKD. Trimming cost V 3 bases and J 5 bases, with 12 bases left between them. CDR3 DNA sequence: TGTGCCACCAGTGATGCGGACACCTGGGAGACCCAGTACTTC. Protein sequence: CATSDADTWETQYF.

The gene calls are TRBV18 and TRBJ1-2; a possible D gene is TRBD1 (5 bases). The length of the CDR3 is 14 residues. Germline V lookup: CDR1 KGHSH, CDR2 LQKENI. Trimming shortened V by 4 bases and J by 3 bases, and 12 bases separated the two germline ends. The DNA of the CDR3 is TGTGCCAGCTCACAAACCCAAGGGGACTATGGCTACACCTTC. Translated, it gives CASSQTQGDYGYTF.

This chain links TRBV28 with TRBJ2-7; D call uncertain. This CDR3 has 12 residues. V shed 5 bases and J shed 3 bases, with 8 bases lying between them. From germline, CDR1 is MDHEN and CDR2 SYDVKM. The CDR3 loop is CASSPQYYEQYF. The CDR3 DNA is TGTGCCAGCAGTCCTCAATACTACGAGCAGTACTTC.

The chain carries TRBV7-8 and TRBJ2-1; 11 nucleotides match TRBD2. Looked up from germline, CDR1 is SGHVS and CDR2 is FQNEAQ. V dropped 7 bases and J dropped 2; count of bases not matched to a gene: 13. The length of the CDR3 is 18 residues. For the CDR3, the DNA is TGTGCCAGCAACCCTACTAGCGGGGGCGTCGGGCCCTACAATGAGCAGTTCTTC. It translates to CASNPTSGGVGPYNEQFF. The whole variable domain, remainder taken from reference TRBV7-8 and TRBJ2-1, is GAGVSQSPRYKVAKRGQDVALRCDPISGHVSLFWYQQALGQGPEFLTYFQNEAQLDKSGLPSDRFFAERPEGSVSTLKIQRTQQEDSAVYLCASNPTSGGVGPYNEQFFGPGTRLTVL.

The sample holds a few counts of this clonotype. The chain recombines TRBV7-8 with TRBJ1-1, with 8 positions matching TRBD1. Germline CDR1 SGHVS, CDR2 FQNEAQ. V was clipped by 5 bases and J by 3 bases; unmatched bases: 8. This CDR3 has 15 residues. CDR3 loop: CASSIPGQVDTEAFF. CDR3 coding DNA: TGTGCCAGCAGCATTCCGGGACAGGTGGACACTGAAGCTTTCTTT.

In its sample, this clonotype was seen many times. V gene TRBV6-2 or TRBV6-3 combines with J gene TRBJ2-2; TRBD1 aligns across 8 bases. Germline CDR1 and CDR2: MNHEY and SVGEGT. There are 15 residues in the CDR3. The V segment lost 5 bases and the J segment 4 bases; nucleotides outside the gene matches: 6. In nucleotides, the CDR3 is TGTGCCAGCAGTCGGACAGGGAAGAGCACCGGGGAGCTGTTTTTT. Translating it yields CASSRTGKSTGELFF.

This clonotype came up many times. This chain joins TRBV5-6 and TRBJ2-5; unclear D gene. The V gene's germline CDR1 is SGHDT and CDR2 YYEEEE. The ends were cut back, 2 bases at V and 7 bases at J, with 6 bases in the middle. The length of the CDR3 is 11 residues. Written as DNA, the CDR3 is TGTGCCAGCAGCTTAGGCGGGACCCAGTACTTC. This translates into CASSLGGTQYF. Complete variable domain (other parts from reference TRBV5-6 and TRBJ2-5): DAGVTQSPTHLIKTRGQQVTLRCSPKSGHDTVSWYQQALGQGPQFIFQYYEEEERQRGNFPDRFSGHQFPNYSSELNVNALLLGDSALYLCASSLGGTQYFGPGTRLLVL.

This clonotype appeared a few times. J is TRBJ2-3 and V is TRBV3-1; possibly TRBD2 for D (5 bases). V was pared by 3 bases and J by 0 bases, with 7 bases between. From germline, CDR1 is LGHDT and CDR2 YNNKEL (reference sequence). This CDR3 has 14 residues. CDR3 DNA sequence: TGTGCCAGCAGCCACGGGGTTAGCACAGATACGCAGTATTTT. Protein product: CASSHGVSTDTQYF.

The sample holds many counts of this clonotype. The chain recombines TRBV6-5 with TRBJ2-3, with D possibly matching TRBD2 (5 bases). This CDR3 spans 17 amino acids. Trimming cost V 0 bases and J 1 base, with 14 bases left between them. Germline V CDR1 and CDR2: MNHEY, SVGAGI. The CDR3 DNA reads TGTGCCAGCAGTTACTCGAGTCCGGGGTCTGGCACAGATACGCAGTATTTT. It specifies CASSYSSPGSGTDTQYF.

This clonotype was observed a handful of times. CDR3 region: CASSPRDRVYF. DNA of the CDR3: TGTGCCAGCAGCCCCCGGGACCGTGTGTACTTC. The chain combines TRBV3-1 with TRBJ2-5, with D perhaps given as TRBD1 or TRBD2 (5 bases each). The V gene lost 4 bases and the J gene lost 13 bases, with 13 bases spanning the gap. CDR3 length equals 11 residues. From germline, CDR1 is LGHDT and CDR2 YNNKEL (reference sequence).

CDR3 bases: TGTGCCAGCAGCCGGACTAGCGGGGGGGCTTACGAGACCCAGTACTTC. This sequence encodes CASSRTSGGAYETQYF. V gene TRBV7-2 combines with J gene TRBJ2-5, with TRBD2 matching 15 bases. CDR3 length equals 16 residues. The germline gives CDR1 SGHTA, CDR2 FQGNSA. J gave up 5 bases and V 5 bases, and 6 bases lay outside the gene matches.

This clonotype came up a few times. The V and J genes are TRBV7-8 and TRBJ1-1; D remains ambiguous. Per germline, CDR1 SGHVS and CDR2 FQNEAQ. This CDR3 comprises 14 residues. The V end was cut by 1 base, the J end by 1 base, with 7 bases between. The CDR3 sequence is CASSLGGENTEAFF. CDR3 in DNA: TGTGCCAGCAGCTTAGGAGGAGAGAACACTGAAGCTTTCTTT.

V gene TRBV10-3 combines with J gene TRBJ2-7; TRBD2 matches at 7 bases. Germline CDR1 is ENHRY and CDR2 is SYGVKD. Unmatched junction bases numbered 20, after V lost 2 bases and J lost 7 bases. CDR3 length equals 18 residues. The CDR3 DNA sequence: TGTGCCATCAGTGAGCGCCTTGGGTTACGGCGGGAGAAGGGTGAGCAGTACTTC. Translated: CAISERLGLRREKGEQYF.

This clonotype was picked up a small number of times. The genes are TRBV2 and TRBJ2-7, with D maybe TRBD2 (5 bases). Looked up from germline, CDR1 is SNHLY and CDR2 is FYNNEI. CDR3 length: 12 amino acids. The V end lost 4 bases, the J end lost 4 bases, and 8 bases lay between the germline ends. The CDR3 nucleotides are TGTGCCAGCAGTGTCCTAGCTTACGAGCAGTACTTC. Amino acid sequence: CASSVLAYEQYF.